Presented here are 21 T cell receptor beta chains from one specimen sequenced in a study of blood T cells in healthy people across ages. Primers used in a second PCR of roughly 7 to 12 cycles were a sample-barcoded 5' primer and a J-beta primer mix. One entry per CDR3 protein results from TCRdb running MiXCR on the 5' RACE reads. Here the sample spans 600,000 or so distinct CDR3 sequences, approximately 30% being singletons. Input material: blood. Receptor source: a woman of 80 years or more in good health.

This clonotype appeared a few times. The V and J genes are TRBV9 and TRBJ1-5; D is possibly TRBD1 (5 bases). Trimming removed 2 bases at V and 1 base at J, with 10 bases between. The germline CDR1 and CDR2 sequences are SGDLS and YYNGEE. This CDR3 is built from 15 residues. The CDR3, as DNA: TGTGCCAGCAGCGTCAACTGGGACAGCAATCAGCCCCAGCATTTT. Encoded protein: CASSVNWDSNQPQHF.

This clonotype was recorded only once. This may be a read error: a much more frequent sequence differs by one nucleotide. The V call is TRBV20-1, the J call TRBJ2-1; TRBD2 aligns across 9 bases. Germline V gives CDR1 DFQATT, CDR2 SNEGSKA (reference sequence). V was clipped by 5 bases and J by 7 bases; unmatched bases: 12. The CDR3 has 15 residues. The CDR3 reads CSAGPASGAGNEQFF. The CDR3 region has the DNA TGCAGTGCTGGCCCAGCTAGCGGGGCTGGAAATGAGCAGTTCTTC.

In the case of this clonotype: With a much larger clone just one base away, this may be a read error. The chain uses TRBV20-1 and TRBJ2-6; D perhaps matches TRBD1 (5 bases). The germline CDR1 and CDR2 sequences are DFQATT and SNEGSKA (reference sequence). The CDR3 totals 14 residues. The CDR3 DNA sequence: TGCAGTGCTAGAGACTTCTCTGGGGCCAACGCCCTGACTTTC. Amino acids: CSARDFSGANALTF.

The chain combines TRBV6-5 with TRBJ1-4, with D tentatively TRBD1 (5 bases). Germline V gene data show CDR1 as MNHEY and CDR2 as SVGAGI. V lost 0 bases to trimming and J lost 5 bases, with 13 bases between them. The CDR3 contains 16 residues. The CDR3 coding sequence is TGTGCCAGCAGTTACTCTTGGAGGGGAATCAATGAAAAACTGTTTTTT. It specifies CASSYSWRGINEKLFF.

This clonotype came up a few times. A read error may explain this, as a much larger clone is one base away. The CDR3 reads CASSPRTGKNEQYF. The DNA for the CDR3 is TGTGCCAGCAGCCCCAGGACAGGGAAGAATGAGCAGTACTTC. The chain carries TRBV6-2 or TRBV6-3 and TRBJ2-1; 8 positions match TRBD1. The closer fit of TRBJ2-7 to the DNA end suggests the J call may be wrong. The germline V gene has CDR1 MNHEY and CDR2 SVGEGT. The CDR3 length is 14 residues.

V and J are TRBV18 and TRBJ2-3, with 9 bases matching TRBD2. The CDR3 sequence is 17 residues long. Germline V gene sequence: CDR1 KGHSH, CDR2 LQKENI. V shed 0 bases and J 7 bases; nucleotides not matched to a gene: 11. The CDR3 coding sequence is TGTGCCAGCTCACCACCGTCTAGCGGGGCCGCCCCGAATACGCAGTATTTT. As protein: CASSPPSSGAAPNTQYF.

The chain is built from TRBV7-2 and TRBJ1-1, with a possible D match to TRBD1 (5 bases). V was trimmed by 2 bases and J by 7 bases, leaving 11 bases between them. There are 13 residues in the CDR3. In germline, CDR1 is SGHTA, CDR2 FQGNSA. Here the CDR3 DNA reads TGTGCCAGCAGCTTACGTCTCGGGGGTGAAGCTTTCTTT. Its translation: CASSLRLGGEAFF. Supplemented by reference TRBV7-2 and TRBJ1-1, the full variable domain reads GAGVSQSPSNKVTEKGKDVELRCDPISGHTALYWYRQSLGQGLEFLIYFQGNSAPDKSGLPSDRFSAERTGGSVSTLTIQRTQQEDSAVYLCASSLRLGGEAFFGQGTRLTVV.

The sample holds many counts of this clonotype. The chain employs TRBV7-2 and TRBJ1-5, with unresolved D. With 4 bases removed from V and 1 base from J, the gap between germline ends came to 8 bases. Germline V gene sequence: CDR1 SGHTA, CDR2 FQGNSA. There are 14 residues in the CDR3. CDR3 DNA: TGTGCCAGCAGCTCCAGAGTGAGCAATCAGCCCCAGCATTTT. This sequence encodes CASSSRVSNQPQHF.

The V and J genes are TRBV20-1 and TRBJ1-3, with unresolved D. Looked up from germline, CDR1 is DFQATT and CDR2 is SNEGSKA (reference sequence). Trimming pared 2 bases from V and 4 bases from J, leaving 12 bases between. The CDR3 consists of 14 residues. The CDR3 spells CSARPIAHGNTIYF. The CDR3 DNA follows: TGCAGTGCTAGACCGATTGCGCACGGAAACACCATATATTTT.

This clonotype was seen a few times. It may be a read error: a sequence one base away is much more abundant. The rearrangement links TRBV7-2 to TRBJ2-7; no clear D. V was pared by 5 bases and J by 7 bases, with 9 bases between. The CDR3 has 11 residues. Looked up from germline, CDR1 is SGHTA and CDR2 is FQGNSA. Written as DNA, the CDR3 is TGTGCCAGCAGCCCTATGAATGAGCAGTACTTC. Translating it yields CASSPMNEQYF.

For the CDR3, the DNA is TGCAGTGCTGGGGGGCAATATGGCTACACCTTC. This translates into CSAGGQYGYTF. V and J are TRBV20-1 and TRBJ1-2; TRBD1 is a possible D gene (6 bases). V was clipped by 5 bases and J by 5 bases, with 9 bases between them. Germline V CDR1 and CDR2: DFQATT, SNEGSKA (reference sequence). The CDR3 has 11 residues.

In regard to this clonotype: A much larger clone sits a single nucleotide away, making a read error possible. The V gene is TRBV7-8, the J gene TRBJ2-3, with 7 bases identical to TRBD1. The length of the CDR3 is 16 residues. CDR1 is SGHVS and CDR2 is FQNEAQ in the germline V gene. DNA of the CDR3: TGTGCCGGCAGCTCGACAGGGCTCTTTAGCACAGATACGCAGTATTTT. Amino acids: CAGSSTGLFSTDTQYF.

The CDR3 reads CASSWGQQNTEAFF. Written as DNA, the CDR3 is TGTGCCAGCAGCTGGGGACAGCAGAACACTGAAGCTTTCTTT. The chain links TRBV11-2 to TRBJ1-1; 7 nucleotides agree with TRBD1. Germline values: CDR1 SGHAT, CDR2 FQNNGV. The CDR3 spans 14 residues. Trimming took 4 bases from V and 1 from J; bases not matched to a gene: 3. The full variable domain, with the rest looked up from reference TRBV11-2 and TRBJ1-1, is EAGVAQSPRYKIIEKRQSVAFWCNPISGHATLYWYQQILGQGPKLLIQFQNNGVVDDSQLPKDRFSAERLKGVDSTLKIQPAKLEDSAVYLCASSWGQQNTEAFFGQGTRLTVV.

This clonotype was detected ten times or more. The chain uses TRBV18 and TRBJ2-3; TRBD1 aligns across 11 bases. The junction had 5 bases not matched to a gene; V was cut back by 3 bases and J by 3 bases. The CDR3 totals 16 residues. Germline assignment: CDR1 KGHSH and CDR2 LQKENI. As DNA, the CDR3 is TGTGCCAGCTCACCCCGGACAGGGGGCCGAACAGATACGCAGTATTTT. It yields the protein CASSPRTGGRTDTQYF.

To note about this clonotype: This may arise from a read error, as a much more abundant clone is one base away. V usage is TRBV5-1 and J usage is TRBJ1-2, with 8 nucleotides matching TRBD1. Germline lookup yields CDR1 SGHRS and CDR2 YFSETQ. This CDR3 region has 14 residues. CDR3 bases: TGCACCAGCAGCTTGGACAGGGAAGTTCATGGCTACACCTTC. Amino acids: CTSSLDREVHGYTF.

V is TRBV9 and J is TRBJ1-3; unclear D gene. V was clipped by 0 bases and J by 4 bases, with 11 bases between them. CDR3 length: 15 residues. Germline CDR1 and CDR2: SGDLS and YYNGEE. The CDR3 coding sequence is TGTGCCAGCAGCGTAGCCGTCTCCGCCGGAAACACCATATATTTT. This codes for CASSVAVSAGNTIYF.

This clonotype showed up just once. The CDR3 ends on some other residue instead of the conserved phenylalanine or tryptophan, so this is likely a read error. The DNA is omitted, as the CDR3 cannot be located on it reliably, and the CDR3 follows TCRdb's listing. The V call is TRBV7-2, the J call TRBJ2-7; the D call of TRBD1 is as the table states it, not checked on the DNA. The length of the CDR3 is 17 amino acids, counting both ends. CDR1 and CDR2 from the germline V gene are SGHTA and FQGNSA. The CDR3 sequence is CASSALGGDRAPTSSTS.

This clonotype was observed at least ten times. The chain combines TRBV5-6 with TRBJ2-1, with D perhaps TRBD1 or TRBD2 (6 bases each). CDR1 SGHDT and CDR2 YYEEEE come from the germline V gene. There are 14 residues in the CDR3. V shed 5 bases and J shed 3 bases, with 12 bases lying between them. The DNA of the CDR3 is TGTGCCAGCAGTCGAGGGGGGCGCTACAATGAGCAGTTCTTC. It encodes CASSRGGRYNEQFF. The full variable domain, with the rest looked up from reference TRBV5-6 and TRBJ2-1, is DAGVTQSPTHLIKTRGQQVTLRCSPKSGHDTVSWYQQALGQGPQFIFQYYEEEERQRGNFPDRFSGHQFPNYSSELNVNALLLGDSALYLCASSRGGRYNEQFFGPGTRLTVL.

The V call is TRBV20-1, the J call TRBJ2-4; D possibly uses TRBD1 or TRBD2 (5 bases each). Trimming pared 5 bases from V and 13 bases from J, leaving 18 bases between. The CDR3 is made up of 12 amino acids. Germline CDR1 is DFQATT and CDR2 is SNEGSKA (reference sequence). The CDR3 nucleotides are TGCAGTGCTCCTTCCTCAGGGAGAGAGCAGTACTTC. It encodes CSAPSSGREQYF.

V gene TRBV28 combines with J gene TRBJ2-7; no reliable D call. V lost 3 bases to trimming and J lost 3 bases, with 12 bases between them. This CDR3 spans 14 amino acids. Germline loops: CDR1 MDHEN, CDR2 SYDVKM. The CDR3 spells CASSFVRAVYEQYF. CDR3 in DNA: TGTGCCAGCAGTTTCGTAAGGGCGGTCTACGAGCAGTACTTC.

This clonotype occurred many times. The chain links TRBV20-1 to TRBJ2-7, with a possible D match to TRBD1 (5 bases). The CDR3 totals 16 residues. The V end lost 0 bases, the J end lost 3 bases, and 18 bases lay between the germline ends. Germline V lookup: CDR1 DFQATT, CDR2 SNEGSKA (reference sequence). The CDR3 spells CSARDSVWTTHYEQYF. As DNA, the CDR3 is TGCAGTGCTAGAGATTCAGTTTGGACAACTCACTACGAGCAGTACTTC.